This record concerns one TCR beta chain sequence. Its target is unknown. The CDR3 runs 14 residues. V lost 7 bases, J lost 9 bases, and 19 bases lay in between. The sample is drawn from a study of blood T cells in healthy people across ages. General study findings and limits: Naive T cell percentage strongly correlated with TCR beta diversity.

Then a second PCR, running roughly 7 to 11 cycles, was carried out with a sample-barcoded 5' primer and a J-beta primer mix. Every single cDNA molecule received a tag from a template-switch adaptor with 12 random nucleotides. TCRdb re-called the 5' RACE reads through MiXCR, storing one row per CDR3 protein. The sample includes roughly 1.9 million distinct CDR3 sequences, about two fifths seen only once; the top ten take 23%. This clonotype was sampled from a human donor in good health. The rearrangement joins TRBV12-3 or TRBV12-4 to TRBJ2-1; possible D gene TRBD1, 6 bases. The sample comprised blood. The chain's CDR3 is CASTLDSLGGEQFF. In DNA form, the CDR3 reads TGTGCCAGCACTCTAGACTCCCTAGGGGGTGAGCAGTTCTTC.